This T cell receptor (beta chain) originates from a study of T cells in Graves' hyperthyroidism and ophthalmopathy. This clonotype was recorded many times. This CDR3 is built from 16 residues. Germline V lookup: CDR1 MDHEN, CDR2 SYDVKM. V was pared by 8 bases and J by 3 bases, with 20 bases between. Amplified regions were TCR beta CDR3 sequences from RNA transcripts. Using the HTBI primer set, a first-round RT-PCR was run on the TCR CDR3. TCRdb re-called the multiplex PCR reads through MiXCR, storing one row per CDR3 protein. This table has fewer than 650,000 distinct CDR3 sequences, 13% to 15% appearing once.

Material: blood. The source is a woman aged 40-49 years with Graves' hyperthyroidism. The V call is TRBV28, the J call TRBJ2-1; D is uncertain. The CDR3 is CASRGSLGTSYNEQFF. CDR3 coding DNA: TGTGCCAGCCGCGGATCCCTCGGCACGAGCTACAATGAGCAGTTCTTC.